A single sample gave rise to the 2 T cell receptor beta chains below, sequenced in a study of CD4 T cells in relation to SARS-CoV-2 and coronaviruses. The unexposed donors gave CD4+ T cells in 2011-2018, prior to COVID-19. After about ten days of culture, CD4+ T cells were isolated. The data were produced by immunoSEQ multiplex PCR, yet TCRdb's version contains in-frame clones alone and is incomplete. The data hold 25,000 to 30,000 clones, with around 67% observed a single time. Antigens of these TCRs are unknown. Sequencing was performed on CD4+ T cells from PBMCs, cultured in vitro. The receptors originated from a human donor in good health.

As for this clone: Distinct nucleotide sequences in the sample also encode this CDR3. This sequence joins TRBV18 and TRBJ2-3; D unclear. Trimming removed 0 bases at V and 3 bases at J, with 4 bases between. Per germline, CDR1 KGHSH and CDR2 LQKENI. This CDR3 spans 13 amino acids. The CDR3 bases are TGTGCCAGCTCACCACCGTCGACAGATACGCAGTATTTT. Its protein product is CASSPPSTDTQYF.

The CDR3 loop reads CASSPRRGSTDTQYF. CDR3 sequence (DNA): TGCGCCAGCAGCCCCCGAAGGGGCAGCACAGATACGCAGTATTTT. The J gene is TRBJ2-3, the V gene TRBV4-1, with D tentatively TRBD1 (5 bases). Trimming stripped 4 bases from V and 0 bases from J, with 11 bases between. CDR1 MGHRA and CDR2 YSYEKL come from the germline V gene. The CDR3 totals 15 residues.